Presented here are 25 T cell receptor beta chains from one specimen sequenced in a study of blood T cell repertoires in COVID-19. Data came from immunoSEQ multiplex PCR; TCRdb stores just in-frame clones and leaves some out. Here the sample spans around 160,000 clones, around 75% being singletons. The sequencing input was peripheral blood. These TCRs come from a woman older than 75 with acute or convalescent COVID-19.

The rearrangement links TRBV16 to TRBJ1-5; a weak D match, TRBD1 (6 bases). CDR3 size: 15 residues. Germline lookup yields CDR1 KGHSY and CDR2 FQNENV. V was trimmed by 0 bases and J by 4 bases, leaving 10 bases between them. CDR3 in amino acids: CASSQSRGPNQPQHF. The CDR3 nucleotides read TGTGCCAGCAGCCAATCCAGGGGCCCTAATCAGCCCCAGCATTTT.

The chain joins TRBV24-1 to TRBJ2-3; TRBD2 might be the D (5 bases). CDR1 and CDR2 (germline): KGHDR, SFDVKD. Trimming took 3 bases from V and 6 from J, leaving 12 bases between them. The CDR3 is 14 residues long. In DNA form, the CDR3 reads TGTGCCACCAGTGATGGAGGAACTTGGGATACGCAGTATTTT. Translating gives CATSDGGTWDTQYF.

The CDR3 DNA follows: TGCGCCAGCAGGGGGGAGGAAGGAGAGACCCAGTACTTC. It specifies CASRGEEGETQYF. The genes are TRBV10-2 and TRBJ2-5, with a tentative D call TRBD2 (6 bases). Trimming shortened V by 6 bases and J by 4 bases, and 12 bases separated the two germline ends. Germline CDR1 reads WSHSY; CDR2 reads SAAADI. CDR3 length: 13 residues.

The J gene is TRBJ2-7, the V gene TRBV5-1; TRBD2 matches at 8 bases. Germline V gives CDR1 SGHRS, CDR2 YFSETQ. CDR3 length equals 15 residues. V lost 6 bases, J lost 3 bases, and 11 bases stayed unmatched. This chain's CDR3 is CASTPLGGGFYEQYF. As DNA, the CDR3 is TGCGCCAGCACCCCTCTCGGGGGGGGGTTCTACGAGCAGTACTTC. Using reference TRBV5-1 and TRBJ2-7 for the parts outside the CDR3, the full variable domain is KAGVTQTPRYLIKTRGQQVTLSCSPISGHRSVSWYQQTPGQGLQFLFEYFSETQRNKGNFPGRFSGRQFSNSRSEMNVSTLELGDSALYLCASTPLGGGFYEQYFGPGTRLTVT.

The J gene is TRBJ1-4, the V gene TRBV7-9, with 7 bases fitting TRBD1. The CDR3 totals 15 residues. The germline V gene has CDR1 SEHNR and CDR2 FQNEAQ (reference sequence). The V gene end was trimmed by 1 base and the J gene end by 8 bases; junction bases not matched to a gene: 7. The CDR3 sequence is CASSLGQGEVEKLFF. The DNA for the CDR3 is TGTGCCAGCAGCTTAGGGCAGGGGGAAGTGGAAAAACTGTTTTTT. Full variable domain (missing parts from reference TRBV7-9 and TRBJ1-4): DTGVSQNPRHKITKRGQNVTFRCDPISEHNRLYWYRQTLGQGPEFLTYFQNEAQLEKSRLLSDRFSAERPKGSFSTLEIQRTEQGDSAMYLCASSLGQGEVEKLFFGSGTQLSVL.

This chain links TRBV6-5 with TRBJ2-7, with a weak D call TRBD1 (6 bases). Trimming removed 4 bases at V and 0 bases at J, with 10 bases between. The CDR3 consists of 14 residues. Germline loops: CDR1 MNHEY, CDR2 SVGAGI. CDR3 sequence (DNA): TGTGCCAGCAGTTTTAACAGGGCCTCCTACGAGCAGTACTTC. It translates to CASSFNRASYEQYF.

This sequence joins TRBV18 and TRBJ1-5, with D possibly being TRBD1 (5 bases). The V end was cut by 1 base, the J end by 4 bases, with 8 bases between. The CDR3 covers 14 residues. Germline V gives CDR1 KGHSH, CDR2 LQKENI. CDR3 sequence: CASSPLDTNQPQHF. In DNA, the CDR3 is TGTGCCAGCTCACCACTGGACACAAATCAGCCCCAGCATTTT.

The chain uses TRBV19 and TRBJ1-5, with D unclear. Germline CDR1 and CDR2: LNHDA and SQIVND (reference sequence). CDR3 length equals 15 residues. Trimming removed 6 bases from V and 1 base from J, with 13 bases in between. CDR3 DNA: TGTGCCAGTAGCTACGCGGTCGGCAGCAATCAGCCCCAGCATTTT. It codes for CASSYAVGSNQPQHF.

This chain links TRBV28 with TRBJ2-1; TRBD2 aligns across 13 bases. This CDR3 is built from 16 residues. The ends lost 5 bases at V and 4 bases at J; junction bases unmatched: 5. In germline, CDR1 is MDHEN, CDR2 SYDVKM. The CDR3 nucleotides read TGTGCCAGCAGTAAGGGACTAGCGGGACGTTACAATGAGCAGTTCTTC. This codes for CASSKGLAGRYNEQFF.

The chain uses TRBV28 and TRBJ1-1; tentative D call: TRBD1 (6 bases). The germline V and J ends were trimmed by 5 bases and 11 bases, with 18 bases remaining between them. Germline CDR1 is MDHEN and CDR2 is SYDVKM. The CDR3 length is 13 residues. The CDR3 reads CASSSGQLRRAFF. The CDR3, as DNA: TGTGCCAGCAGTAGTGGACAGCTCCGGCGGGCTTTCTTT.

This chain connects TRBV6-1 to TRBJ1-5, with 7 nucleotides matching TRBD1. CDR3 length: 14 residues. The germline V gene encodes CDR1 MNHNS and CDR2 SASEGT. V lost 3 bases, J lost 2 bases, and 1 base stayed unmatched. The CDR3 reads CASSDTGGNQPQHF. CDR3 nucleotide sequence: TGTGCCAGCAGTGATACAGGGGGCAATCAGCCCCAGCATTTT.

This clone has a handful of counts. The chain links TRBV6-2 or TRBV6-3 to TRBJ2-1; a weak D match, TRBD2 (6 bases). V lost 5 bases, J lost 9 bases, and 20 bases lay in between. Germline CDR1 reads MNHEY; CDR2 reads SVGEGT. CDR3 length: 15 amino acids. Here the CDR3 DNA reads TGTGCCAGCAGTACTCCACGGAGGGCCGCGACTGAGCAGTTCTTC. It yields the protein CASSTPRRAATEQFF.

This clone occurred a few times. The V call is TRBV3-1 (or the pseudogene TRBV3-2), the J call TRBJ2-5, with D possibly being TRBD1 (6 bases). The CDR3 loop spans 15 amino acids. With 4 bases removed from V and 0 bases from J, the gap between germline ends came to 12 bases. Germline V gene data show CDR1 as LGHDT and CDR2 as YNNKEL (reference sequence). The CDR3 coding sequence is TGTGCCAGCAGCCCGAACAGGGCCCACCAAGAGACCCAGTACTTC. Translated, it gives CASSPNRAHQETQYF.

The DNA for the CDR3 is TGTGCCACCAGCAGAGCGTTGGGCAGCCGCTATGGCTACACCTTC. Its translation is CATSRALGSRYGYTF. The rearrangement links TRBV15 to TRBJ1-2; D call uncertain. Trimming cost V 1 base and J 4 bases, with 13 bases left between them. Germline-derived CDR1 and CDR2 are LNHNV and YYDKDF (reference sequence). The CDR3 length is 15 residues.

Here the CDR3 DNA reads TGTGCCAGCAGCGGCCTGGGGACTAGCGGGAGGGCTGGATTCTACGAGCAGTACTTC. Protein sequence: CASSGLGTSGRAGFYEQYF. J is TRBJ2-7 and V is TRBV7-2, with 16 bases lining up with TRBD2. V gave up 5 bases and J gave up 3 bases; unmatched junction bases: 13. Germline V gene lookup returns CDR1 SGHTA and CDR2 FQGNSA. The CDR3 is 19 residues long.

CDR3 nucleotides: TGTGCCAGCAGCCTTGCGGGACTCACGTTCTACGAGCAGTACTTC. Protein: CASSLAGLTFYEQYF. The rearrangement links TRBV7-2 to TRBJ2-7, with D possibly matching TRBD2 (6 bases). Germline loops: CDR1 SGHTA, CDR2 FQGNSA. This CDR3 has 15 amino acids. Trimming took 5 bases from V and 3 from J, leaving 17 bases between them.

This clone occurred once. The chain combines TRBV6-1 with TRBJ2-1; TRBD1 matches at 9 bases. Germline assignment: CDR1 MNHNS and CDR2 SASEGT. Trimming cost V 0 bases and J 7 bases; bases outside gene matches: 4. The CDR3 covers 15 residues. Here the CDR3 reads CASSEAGTGSNEQFF. CDR3 nucleotide sequence: TGTGCCAGCAGTGAAGCCGGGACAGGGTCGAATGAGCAGTTCTTC.

This clone was observed a few times. This chain connects TRBV7-8 to TRBJ1-4; 8 nucleotides match TRBD1. The CDR3 has 15 residues. In germline, CDR1 is SGHVS, CDR2 FQNEAQ. Losses at the gene ends were 5 bases for V and 7 bases for J; bases not matched to a gene: 9. CDR3 DNA sequence: TGTGCCAGCAGCCAGGCCGGGACAGGTGGTGAAAAACTGTTTTTT. It encodes CASSQAGTGGEKLFF.

This chain joins TRBV30 and TRBJ2-5; weak D call: TRBD2 (5 bases). In germline, CDR1 is GTSNPN, CDR2 SVGIG (reference sequence). The CDR3 consists of 14 residues. Trimming pared 2 bases from V and 2 bases from J, leaving 12 bases between. This CDR3 reads CAWSPSGVQETQYF. The CDR3 nucleotides read TGTGCCTGGAGTCCCTCCGGGGTACAAGAGACCCAGTACTTC.

This clone was counted many times. The rearrangement joins TRBV3-1 (or the pseudogene TRBV3-2) to TRBJ2-2; 8 bases match TRBD2. This CDR3 spans 19 amino acids. Germline CDR1 and CDR2: LGHDT and YNNKEL (reference sequence). With 0 bases clipped from V and 0 bases from J, the junction kept 9 bases outside the gene matches. The CDR3 region has the DNA TGTGCCAGCAGCCAAGATTCGCGGGAGGCACTCCCGAACACCGGGGAGCTGTTTTTT. Its translation is CASSQDSREALPNTGELFF.

The rearrangement uses TRBV27 and TRBJ1-4; no definite D call. Between the trimmed V and J ends, which lost 7 bases and 4 bases, there was a span of 7 bases. The germline V gene has CDR1 MNHEY and CDR2 SMNVEV (reference sequence). The CDR3 has 12 amino acids. CDR3 nucleotides: TGTGCCAGCAAAAGGAGTAATGAAAAACTGTTTTTT. This sequence encodes CASKRSNEKLFF.

J is TRBJ1-4 and V is TRBV28; no clear D gene. Trimming took 5 bases from V and 2 from J, leaving 15 bases between them. CDR1 is MDHEN and CDR2 is SYDVKM in the germline V gene. CDR3 length: 16 amino acids. The CDR3 DNA reads as TGTGCCAGCAGTCCCCCGCCCGGGGTGACTAATGAAAAACTGTTTTTT. Translating gives CASSPPPGVTNEKLFF. The variable domain in full, completed from reference TRBV28 and TRBJ1-4, reads DVKVTQSSRYLVKRTGEKVFLECVQDMDHENMFWYRQDPGLGLRLIYFSYDVKMKEKGDIPEGYSVSREKKERFSLILESASTNQTSMYLCASSPPPGVTNEKLFFGSGTQLSVL.

The chain combines TRBV5-4 with TRBJ2-2; TRBD1 aligns across 9 bases. With 0 bases clipped from V and 7 bases from J, the junction kept 7 bases outside the gene matches. CDR1 is SGHNT, CDR2 YYREEE, per germline (reference sequence). This CDR3 contains 16 residues. CDR3 DNA: TGTGCCAGCAGCTTGGACAGGGGGCTAAATATCGGGGAGCTGTTTTTT. Protein: CASSLDRGLNIGELFF.

V gene TRBV30 combines with J gene TRBJ1-6; D might be TRBD1 (6 bases). V lost 1 base, J lost 7 bases, and 8 bases lay in between. Germline assignment: CDR1 GTSNPN and CDR2 SVGIG (reference sequence). This CDR3 comprises 13 residues. CDR3 loop: CAWSGTGNSPLHF. As DNA, the CDR3 is TGTGCCTGGAGTGGTACAGGGAATTCACCCCTCCACTTT. Using reference TRBV30 and TRBJ1-6 for the parts outside the CDR3, the full variable domain is SQTIHQWPATLVQPVGSPLSLECTVEGTSNPNLYWYRQAAGRGLQLLFYSVGIGQISSEVPQNLSASRPQDRQFILSSKKLLLSDSGFYLCAWSGTGNSPLHFGNGTRLTVT.

V usage is TRBV14 and J usage is TRBJ2-7; tentative D call: TRBD1 (5 bases). In germline, CDR1 is SGHDN, CDR2 FVKESK. The CDR3 has 13 amino acids. V lost 3 bases and J lost 4, with 10 bases in between. The CDR3 is CASSHPQVYEQYF. CDR3 sequence (DNA): TGTGCCAGCAGCCACCCACAGGTGTACGAGCAGTACTTC.